A single TCR beta chain is shown here with its context. Antigen unknown. In the original processing: A productive frequency of 2.59 x 10-5 was the lowest detectable. The data were produced by immunoSEQ multiplex PCR, yet TCRdb's version contains in-frame clones alone and is incomplete. V and J calls and clone size are those listed in that table; D and trimming were worked out from the DNA. The table records 23,000 or so clones, roughly three quarters of them present only once. The sample originates from a study of STAT5B mutations in CD4+ large granular lymphocyte leukemia. Study-wide results and caveats: 8/27 top patient clones versus 2/35 control clones were TRBV06-family. Over 20% of private leukemic clonotypes occurred rarely in other patients' non-leukemic repertoires.

The CDR3 loop spans 14 amino acids. Germline loops: CDR1 SGHRS, CDR2 YFSETQ. The junction had 5 bases not matched to a gene; V was cut back by 4 bases and J by 3 bases. What was sequenced was CD4+ T cells from blood buffy coats. This chain connects TRBV5-1 to TRBJ1-1; TRBD1 matches 8 bases. This receptor was obtained from a human donor in good health. This CDR3 reads CASSRQGWDTEAFF. Here the CDR3 DNA reads TGCGCCAGCAGCCGACAGGGGTGGGACACTGAAGCTTTCTTT.